The 32 T cell receptor beta chains given below trace back to one sample, sequenced in a study of cytomegalovirus exposure and HLA in healthy donors. 60 Vbeta and 13 Jbeta primers were used in PCR. Sequenced by immunoSEQ multiplex PCR; TCRdb stores in-frame clones only, minus some. Its listing shows tens of thousands of clones. The source material was PBMCs. The origin of the receptors is a man aged 50-60 years in good health and CMV-seronegative.

The V call is TRBV11-2, the J call TRBJ2-7; no reliable D call. The ends were cut back, 0 bases at V and 6 bases at J, with 6 bases in the middle. Germline V gene data show CDR1 as SGHAT and CDR2 as FQNNGV. The length of the CDR3 is 12 residues. CDR3 nucleotides: TGTGCCAGCAGCTTAGAATCCCTCGAGCAGTACTTC. Translation: CASSLESLEQYF.

The chain links TRBV29-1 to TRBJ2-3; possibly TRBD1 for D (5 bases). This CDR3 region has 12 residues. The germline V and J ends were trimmed by 8 bases and 2 bases, with 11 bases remaining between them. The germline gives CDR1 SQVTM, CDR2 ANQGSEA. DNA of the CDR3: TGCAGCTTTAAGGGGCCCACAGATACGCAGTATTTT. Residues: CSFKGPTDTQYF.

This chain joins TRBV19 and TRBJ1-2; maybe TRBD1 (5 bases). The length of the CDR3 is 18 residues. Germline CDR1 LNHDA, CDR2 SQIVND (reference sequence). Trimming removed 3 bases at V and 4 bases at J, with 24 bases between. CDR3 nucleotides: TGTGCCAGTAGTATTAGTCGGGCAGGGAGGTGGCCTGGCTATGGCTACACCTTC. Translation gives CASSISRAGRWPGYGYTF.

J is TRBJ2-2 and V is TRBV18; D remains unclear. This CDR3 contains 17 residues. Trimming cost V 2 bases and J 0 bases, with 13 bases left between them. CDR1 and CDR2 from the germline V gene are KGHSH and LQKENI. The chain's CDR3 is CASSPDSSGTNTGELFF. DNA of the CDR3: TGTGCCAGCTCACCAGATAGTTCAGGAACGAACACCGGGGAGCTGTTTTTT.

This chain uses TRBV6-5 with TRBJ2-7; TRBD2 aligns across 7 bases. J gave up 9 bases and V 0 bases, and 11 bases lay outside the gene matches. Germline lookup yields CDR1 MNHEY and CDR2 SVGAGI. This CDR3 region has 15 residues. In DNA form, the CDR3 reads TGTGCCAGCAGTTACTCGAATCCCCAGGGAGGGGTGCAGTACTTC. This codes for CASSYSNPQGGVQYF.

This rearrangement joins TRBV4-1 to TRBJ2-2; possible D gene TRBD1, 5 bases. Germline V CDR1 and CDR2: MGHRA, YSYEKL. The CDR3 spans 13 residues. Trimming cost V 2 bases and J 6 bases, with 7 bases left between them. This CDR3 reads CASSQQGSGELFF. The DNA of the CDR3 is TGCGCCAGCAGCCAACAGGGTTCCGGGGAGCTGTTTTTT.

This chain uses TRBV7-2 with TRBJ2-1; TRBD1 matches at 9 bases. The V gene end was trimmed by 6 bases and the J gene end by 7 bases; junction bases not matched to a gene: 7. This CDR3 is built from 14 residues. Germline values: CDR1 SGHTA, CDR2 FQGNSA. CDR3 in DNA: TGTGCCAGCAGAAGAGACAGGGGGTATAATGAGCAGTTCTTC. Translated: CASRRDRGYNEQFF.

This chain connects TRBV5-1 to TRBJ2-1, with a possible D match to TRBD2 (6 bases). The length of the CDR3 is 14 residues. V was cut by 3 bases and J by 2 bases, with 9 bases left in between. Germline CDR1 reads SGHRS; CDR2 reads YFSETQ. CDR3 loop: CASSWGETYNEQFF. CDR3 DNA sequence: TGCGCCAGCAGCTGGGGGGAGACCTACAATGAGCAGTTCTTC.

The chain employs TRBV6-4 and TRBJ2-1; TRBD2 agrees at 9 bases. V dropped 3 bases and J dropped 8; count of bases not matched to a gene: 11. Germline CDR1 and CDR2: MRHNA and SNTAGT. The CDR3 has 16 residues. CDR3 protein: CASSEGNSGGGYEQFF. The DNA of the CDR3 is TGTGCCAGCAGTGAAGGGAATAGCGGGGGTGGTTATGAGCAGTTCTTC.

This chain joins TRBV28 and TRBJ1-2, with 8 bases fitting TRBD1. J gave up 1 base and V 7 bases, and 8 bases lay outside the gene matches. The V gene's germline CDR1 is MDHEN and CDR2 SYDVKM. The CDR3 spans 15 residues. The CDR3 sequence: CASKTGDLRNYGYTF. DNA for the CDR3: TGTGCCAGCAAGACAGGGGATCTGCGTAACTATGGCTACACCTTC.

V usage is TRBV2 and J usage is TRBJ2-7; TRBD2 aligns across 7 bases. This CDR3 region has 16 residues. Germline CDR1 SNHLY, CDR2 FYNNEI. J gave up 0 bases and V 1 base, and 6 bases lay outside the gene matches. The DNA of the CDR3 is TGTGCCAGCAGTGAAGTAGTAGCGGGCTCCTCCTACGAGCAGTACTTC. This translates into CASSEVVAGSSYEQYF.

This chain connects TRBV5-1 to TRBJ2-1; 9 positions agree with TRBD1. This CDR3 comprises 15 residues. V lost 0 bases, J lost 15 bases, and 13 bases stayed unmatched. CDR1 is SGHRS and CDR2 is YFSETQ in the germline V gene. CDR3 in DNA: TGCGCCAGCAGCTTGGATACAGGGGGCGGTTCGGGGGCGTTCTTC. Amino acids: CASSLDTGGGSGAFF. The complete variable domain, with remaining parts taken from reference TRBV5-1 and TRBJ2-1, reads KAGVTQTPRYLIKTRGQQVTLSCSPISGHRSVSWYQQTPGQGLQFLFEYFSETQRNKGNFPGRFSGRQFSNSRSEMNVSTLELGDSALYLCASSLDTGGGSGAFFGPGTRLTVL.

In DNA, the CDR3 is TGTGCCAGCAGGTCGACAGGGACGAGCAATCAGCCCCAGCATTTT. The encoded protein is CASRSTGTSNQPQHF. V usage is TRBV6-1 and J usage is TRBJ1-5, with 7 bases matching TRBD1. V lost 6 bases, J lost 1 base, and 6 bases stayed unmatched. This CDR3 comprises 15 residues. Germline V gives CDR1 MNHNS, CDR2 SASEGT.

This chain links TRBV4-1 with TRBJ1-1, with 7 bases that match TRBD1. V gave up 3 bases and J gave up 0 bases; unmatched junction bases: 7. There are 16 residues in the CDR3. Germline V lookup: CDR1 MGHRA, CDR2 YSYEKL. The CDR3 reads CASSHTDRVLNTEAFF. The CDR3 bases are TGCGCCAGCAGCCATACAGACAGGGTGTTGAACACTGAAGCTTTCTTT.

V gene TRBV27 combines with J gene TRBJ1-2; D remains unclear. V was cut by 3 bases and J by 6 bases, with 8 bases left in between. Germline assignment: CDR1 MNHEY and CDR2 SMNVEV (reference sequence). This CDR3 is built from 12 residues. CDR3 coding DNA: TGTGCCAGCAGTTTTGGAGGCGATGGCTACACCTTC. It translates to CASSFGGDGYTF.

This sequence joins TRBV9 and TRBJ2-7, with 10 bases identical to TRBD1. The germline V gene encodes CDR1 SGDLS and CDR2 YYNGEE. The CDR3 spans 15 residues. After removal of 4 bases from V and 4 bases from J, the junction contained 8 bases not matched to a gene. CDR3 amino acids: CASSSRDRGTYEQYF. CDR3 DNA: TGTGCCAGCAGCTCCCGGGACAGGGGAACGTACGAGCAGTACTTC.

The chain carries TRBV2 and TRBJ2-2; D perhaps matches TRBD1 (5 bases). V was trimmed by 5 bases and J by 0 bases, leaving 13 bases between them. This CDR3 is 16 amino acids long. Germline CDR1 SNHLY, CDR2 FYNNEI. As DNA, the CDR3 is TGTGCCAGCAGTTCAGACAGAGCCGCGAACACCGGGGAGCTGTTTTTT. Translated, it gives CASSSDRAANTGELFF.

This sequence joins TRBV5-8 and TRBJ2-5, with a weak D call TRBD2 (6 bases). The last part of the DNA fits TRBJ2-7 better; the J call may be wrong. From germline, CDR1 is SGHTS and CDR2 YDEGEE. CDR3 length: 15 amino acids. CDR3 nucleotide sequence: TGTGCCAGCAGCTTGGTGGCAGGGAGGTCCTACGAGCAGTACTTC. It encodes CASSLVAGRSYEQYF.

As to this clone: Relative to the germline gene, one junction end is altered; a read error may explain this. The rearrangement joins TRBV7-7 to TRBJ2-3; D possibly corresponds to TRBD1 (6 bases). The CDR3 is made up of 13 amino acids. Germline assignment: CDR1 SSHAT and CDR2 FNYEAQ (reference sequence). CDR3 protein: CASSFGGPDTQYF. The DNA for the CDR3 is TGTGCTAGCAGCTTTGGGGGCCCAGATACGCAGTATTTT.

The chain combines TRBV6-5 with TRBJ2-3; D remains unclear. The CDR3 contains 14 residues. Trimming took 3 bases from V and 2 from J, leaving 9 bases between them. Germline V gene sequence: CDR1 MNHEY, CDR2 SVGAGI. The CDR3: CASSYTQFTDTQYF. Written as DNA, the CDR3 is TGTGCCAGCAGTTATACCCAGTTCACAGATACGCAGTATTTT.

This chain uses TRBV19 with TRBJ1-5; 7 nucleotides line up with TRBD1. This CDR3 comprises 14 residues. Trimming took 1 base from V and 6 from J; bases not matched to a gene: 3. Germline CDR1 LNHDA, CDR2 SQIVND (reference sequence). The CDR3 here is CASSIGQGVQPQHF. The CDR3 DNA follows: TGTGCCAGTAGTATAGGACAGGGTGTTCAGCCCCAGCATTTT.

The chain combines TRBV11-2 with TRBJ2-5; D may be TRBD2 (7 bases). The V and J ends lost 1 base and 5 bases respectively, with 20 bases between them. The CDR3 sequence is 17 residues long. CDR1 and CDR2 from the germline V gene are SGHAT and FQNNGV. For the CDR3, the DNA is TGTGCCAGCAGCTTAGTTACTCCGGGGGGCCTCGTTGAGACCCAGTACTTC. It is translated as CASSLVTPGGLVETQYF.

Points on this clone: The junction departs from the called germline gene at one end, perhaps through a read error. This chain uses TRBV9 with TRBJ2-6, with 7 nucleotides matching TRBD1. Per the germline V gene, CDR1 is SGDLS and CDR2 is YYNGEE. The CDR3 extends over 16 amino acids. CDR3 protein: CASSVDRKSGANVLNF. Here the CDR3 DNA reads TGTGCCAGCAGCGTGGACAGGAAGTCTGGGGCCAACGTCCTGAATTTC.

The rearrangement joins TRBV19 to TRBJ2-4; 9 bases line up with TRBD1. This CDR3 is 13 amino acids long. Trimming at V came to 8 bases and at J to 2 bases, leaving 1 base not matched to a gene. Germline V lookup: CDR1 LNHDA, CDR2 SQIVND (reference sequence). Here the CDR3 DNA reads TGTGCCAGTGGACAGGGGACCAAAAACATTCAGTACTTC. Translating gives CASGQGTKNIQYF.

CDR3 nucleotide sequence: TGCGCCAGCAGCAGCAGCGGGGGCCGGAACACCGGGGAGCTGTTTTTT. It specifies CASSSSGGRNTGELFF. The chain is built from TRBV4-1 and TRBJ2-2; 8 bases match TRBD2. After removal of 5 bases from V and 1 base from J, the junction contained 6 bases not matched to a gene. This CDR3 is 16 amino acids long. Germline V gives CDR1 MGHRA, CDR2 YSYEKL.

This chain connects TRBV5-1 to TRBJ1-6; D ambiguous. Looked up from germline, CDR1 is SGHRS and CDR2 is YFSETQ. The CDR3 spans 17 residues. Trimming removed 4 bases at V and 5 bases at J, with 19 bases between. CDR3 nucleotides: TGCGCCAGCAGCCTTGACCTGGGCATGAGTAATAATTCACCCCTCCACTTT. It yields the protein CASSLDLGMSNNSPLHF.

Notes on this clone: A read error may account for a junction end that differs from germline. The J gene is TRBJ2-3, the V gene TRBV6-5, with a weak D call TRBD2 (5 bases). CDR1 is MNHEY and CDR2 is SVGAGI in the germline V gene. There are 14 residues in the CDR3. CDR3 amino acids: CAGSRTPYTDTQYF. The CDR3, as DNA: TGTGCCGGCAGTCGGACTCCATACACAGATACGCAGTATTTT.

The chain links TRBV7-2 to TRBJ1-5; D is perhaps TRBD1 (5 bases). There are 14 residues in the CDR3. Germline V CDR1 and CDR2: SGHTA, FQGNSA. V shed 2 bases and J shed 6 bases, with 11 bases lying between them. In DNA form, the CDR3 reads TGTGCCAGCAGCTTACACGGGGGAATTCAGCCCCAGCATTTT. Translation gives CASSLHGGIQPQHF.

This chain joins TRBV5-1 and TRBJ1-1, with 9 bases identical to TRBD1. Looked up from germline, CDR1 is SGHRS and CDR2 is YFSETQ. This CDR3 has 16 amino acids. Germline trimming cut 4 bases from V and 0 bases from J; bases unmatched to any gene: 7. The CDR3 DNA reads as TGCGCCAGCAGCCAGGGGACAGGGTCCATGAACACTGAAGCTTTCTTT. Residues: CASSQGTGSMNTEAFF.

The rearrangement joins TRBV5-1 to TRBJ2-1, with 15 bases matching TRBD2. In germline, CDR1 is SGHRS, CDR2 YFSETQ. This CDR3 is built from 17 residues. The junction had 4 bases not matched to a gene; V was cut back by 6 bases and J by 0 bases. In DNA, the CDR3 is TGCGCCAGCAAGGGACTAGCGGGGGGATACTCCTACAATGAGCAGTTCTTC. It yields the protein CASKGLAGGYSYNEQFF.

The CDR3 spells CASSPLPAGGDDGYTF. The CDR3 nucleotides read TGTGCCAGCAGTCCCCTTCCCGCAGGGGGCGACGATGGCTACACCTTC. The rearrangement links TRBV27 to TRBJ1-2, with 8 nucleotides matching TRBD1. The junction had 14 bases not matched to a gene; V was cut back by 5 bases and J by 6 bases. Germline assignment: CDR1 MNHEY and CDR2 SMNVEV (reference sequence). The CDR3 is made up of 16 amino acids.

The chain carries TRBV28 and TRBJ2-5; D unclear. Judging by the DNA end, TRBJ2-7 fits better; the J call may be wrong. Looked up from germline, CDR1 is MDHEN and CDR2 is SYDVKM. The CDR3 sequence is 12 residues long. DNA for the CDR3: TGTGCCAGCAGTTTCGAAGATTACGAGCAGTACTTC. Protein product: CASSFEDYEQYF.